This TCR beta chain was profiled in a study of blood T cells in healthy people across ages. Alongside a J-beta primer mix, a sample-barcoded 5' primer served in a second PCR lasting roughly 6 to 11 cycles. TCRdb reprocessed the 5' RACE reads with MiXCR, giving one entry per CDR3 protein. The sample carries about 930,000 distinct CDR3 sequences, approximately 32% recorded once. Germline CDR1 and CDR2: SGHRS and YFSETQ. With 2 bases removed from V and 7 bases from J, the gap between germline ends came to 8 bases. CDR3 length: 12 residues. Healthy Caucasian individuals from Russia aged about 6 to 95 served as donors. These same data were also listed under a study on T cells of mothers and their children.

The chain links TRBV5-1 to TRBJ2-3, with D perhaps TRBD2 (5 bases). This receptor was taken from a woman aged 35 to 49 in good health. Material for sequencing was blood. DNA of the CDR3: TGCGCCAGCAGCTTAGACTACAATACGCAGTATTTT. This encodes CASSLDYNTQYF.